A selection of T cell receptor beta chains follows, all from one sample in a study of shared clonotypes between healthy human individuals. The protocol was immunoSEQ multiplex PCR, while the TCRdb copy is restricted to in-frame clones and leaves out a portion. The sample yields 1.4 million or so clones, approximately 98.5% seen once. Sequences were obtained from naive CD4+ T cells sorted from blood. Receptors were obtained from a man aged 30-40 years in good health. Each CDR3 is given with its conserved first and last residue. D genes are given only for firm matches. The size entry is marked missing in some rows and otherwise reads once, few, many or a size class.

clone size: -
V gene: TRBV10-1
D gene: -
J gene: TRBJ2-7
CDR3 DNA: TGCGCCAGCAGTGACTCCGGGCAGCCACCCTACGAGCAGTACTTC
CDR3 protein: CASSDSGQPPYEQYF

clone size: -
V gene: TRBV6-1
D gene: TRBD1
J gene: TRBJ1-4
CDR3 DNA: TGTGCCAGCAGTGAAAGGGGACAGTGGACGGGAAAACTGTTTTTT
CDR3 protein: CASSERGQWTGKLFF

clone size: -
V gene: TRBV28
D gene: TRBD1
J gene: TRBJ2-1
CDR3 DNA: TGTGCCAGCAGACAAAGTTTTGGGACAGCCTACAATGAGCAGTTCTTC
CDR3 protein: CASRQSFGTAYNEQFF

clone size: -
V gene: TRBV5-1
D gene: TRBD1
J gene: TRBJ1-2
CDR3 DNA: TGCGCCAGCAGCCCGACAGGGATTAACTATGGCTACACCTTC
CDR3 protein: CASSPTGINYGYTF

clone size: once
V gene: TRBV7-9
D gene: -
J gene: TRBJ1-2
CDR3 DNA: TGTGCCAGCAGCCTCCGGGAGGGCCAGAATGGCTACACCTTC
CDR3 protein: CASSLREGQNGYTF

clone size: -
V gene: TRBV21-1
D gene: -
J gene: TRBJ2-7
CDR3 DNA: TGTGCCAGCAGCGTCCTAGGACAGGTCCACTACGAGCAGTACTTC
CDR3 protein: CASSVLGQVHYEQYF

clone size: -
V gene: TRBV27
D gene: TRBD1
J gene: TRBJ2-5
CDR3 DNA: TGTGCCAGCAGTCTCCGGGACAGGGGGTTTGGGGAGACCCAGTACTTC
CDR3 protein: CASSLRDRGFGETQYF

clone size: -
V gene: TRBV2
D gene: -
J gene: TRBJ2-7
CDR3 DNA: TGTGCCAGCAGTGAGGTTGTGGGGGGCGAGCAGTACTTC
CDR3 protein: CASSEVVGGEQYF

clone size: -
V gene: TRBV10-2
D gene: -
J gene: TRBJ2-2
CDR3 DNA: TGCGCCAGCAGTCTACCCACCGGGGAGCTGTTTTTT
CDR3 protein: CASSLPTGELFF

clone size: -
V gene: TRBV15
D gene: -
J gene: TRBJ2-5
CDR3 DNA: TGTGCCACCAGCAGAGGAGTCCAAGAGACCCAGTACTTC
CDR3 protein: CATSRGVQETQYF

clone size: -
V gene: TRBV5-1
D gene: TRBD1
J gene: TRBJ2-5
CDR3 DNA: TGCGCCAGCAGCTTCGGCAGGGGGGAGACCCAGTACTTC
CDR3 protein: CASSFGRGETQYF

clone size: -
V gene: TRBV18
D gene: TRBD1
J gene: TRBJ2-5
CDR3 DNA: TGTGCCAGCTCACCCCTTGACAGGGTAGAGACCCAGTACTTC
CDR3 protein: CASSPLDRVETQYF

clone size: -
V gene: TRBV5-1
D gene: -
J gene: TRBJ1-1
CDR3 DNA: TGCGCCAGCAGCCCGGACGGTCTAAACACTGAAGCTTTCTTT
CDR3 protein: CASSPDGLNTEAFF

clone size: -
V gene: TRBV11-2
D gene: -
J gene: TRBJ2-3
CDR3 DNA: TGTGCCAGCAGCTTAGGTAGTTATCGGGCAGATACGCAGTATTTT
CDR3 protein: CASSLGSYRADTQYF

clone size: -
V gene: TRBV9
D gene: TRBD1
J gene: TRBJ1-1
CDR3 DNA: TGTGCCAGCAGCGAGGCGGGACAGAGAGACACTGAAGCTTTCTTT
CDR3 protein: CASSEAGQRDTEAFF

clone size: -
V gene: TRBV20-1
D gene: -
J gene: TRBJ2-1
CDR3 DNA: TGCAGTGCGGGGAAAGCCGATGAGCAGTTCTTC
CDR3 protein: CSAGKADEQFF

clone size: -
V gene: TRBV5-6
D gene: TRBD2
J gene: TRBJ2-3
CDR3 DNA: TGTGCCAGCAGCCTTACTAGCGGAAGCACAGATACGCAGTATTTT
CDR3 protein: CASSLTSGSTDTQYF

clone size: -
V gene: TRBV6-6
D gene: -
J gene: TRBJ2-5
CDR3 DNA: TGTGCCAGCAGTTACGATGTGGGGTCAGGGGAGACCCAGTACTTC
CDR3 protein: CASSYDVGSGETQYF

clone size: -
V gene: TRBV5-1
D gene: -
J gene: TRBJ1-1
CDR3 DNA: TGCGCCAGCAGCTTTGACGGCCCCCCGCAGGCTTTCTTT
CDR3 protein: CASSFDGPPQAFF

clone size: -
V gene: TRBV18
D gene: -
J gene: TRBJ2-7
CDR3 DNA: TGTGCCAGCTCACCGACGACGGTGGGACTCCTCTACGAGCAGTACTTC
CDR3 protein: CASSPTTVGLLYEQYF

clone size: -
V gene: TRBV28
D gene: -
J gene: TRBJ1-1
CDR3 DNA: TGTGCCAGCAGTTTAAACTTCGGTTCAGGGGTTTGGACTGAAGCTTTCTTT
CDR3 protein: CASSLNFGSGVWTEAFF

clone size: -
V gene: TRBV2
D gene: TRBD1
J gene: TRBJ1-5
CDR3 DNA: TGTGCCAGCAGTCCCCGGGACAGGGGCACAACGGGCAATCAGCCCCAGCATTTT
CDR3 protein: CASSPRDRGTTGNQPQHF

clone size: -
V gene: TRBV4-1
D gene: -
J gene: TRBJ1-4
CDR3 DNA: TGCGCCAGCAGATTTGGACCGGGGAATGAAAAACTGTTTTTT
CDR3 protein: CASRFGPGNEKLFF

clone size: -
V gene: TRBV5-8
D gene: -
J gene: TRBJ2-1
CDR3 DNA: TGTGCCAGCACCAACGGCCCCACTAGGGAGCAGTTCTTC
CDR3 protein: CASTNGPTREQFF

clone size: -
V gene: TRBV7-2
D gene: TRBD1
J gene: TRBJ1-2
CDR3 DNA: TGTGCCAGCAGCTCCTTGACAGGGGGCTATGGCTACACCTTC
CDR3 protein: CASSSLTGGYGYTF

clone size: -
V gene: TRBV4-3
D gene: TRBD1
J gene: TRBJ2-7
CDR3 DNA: TGCGCCAGCAGCCAAGATGGCCCGGGACAGGGCTCCTACGAGCAGTACTTC
CDR3 protein: CASSQDGPGQGSYEQYF

clone size: -
V gene: TRBV4-3
D gene: -
J gene: TRBJ2-1
CDR3 DNA: TGCGCCAGCAGCCAACGTAGCGTGGGAGTTGGTGAGCAGTTCTTC
CDR3 protein: CASSQRSVGVGEQFF

clone size: -
V gene: TRBV7-6
D gene: -
J gene: TRBJ2-5
CDR3 DNA: TGTGCCAGCAGCTTAATAAGCCGCGGAGGGGAGACCCAGTACTTC
CDR3 protein: CASSLISRGGETQYF

clone size: -
V gene: TRBV5-1
D gene: TRBD2
J gene: TRBJ2-5
CDR3 DNA: TGCGCCAGCTCTGGACTAGCGGGGGAGACCCAGTACTTC
CDR3 protein: CASSGLAGETQYF

clone size: once
V gene: TRBV6-5
D gene: -
J gene: TRBJ2-4
CDR3 DNA: TGTGCCAGCAGTTACCGCCCGTGGGGTGCCAAAAACATTCAGTACTTC
CDR3 protein: CASSYRPWGAKNIQYF

clone size: -
V gene: TRBV10-1
D gene: -
J gene: TRBJ1-4
CDR3 DNA: TGCGCCAGCAGTGATGGGAATAATGAAAAACTGTTTTTT
CDR3 protein: CASSDGNNEKLFF

clone size: -
V gene: TRBV18
D gene: -
J gene: TRBJ1-2
CDR3 DNA: TGTGCCAGCTCACCACAGGGGGTCTATGGCTACACCTTC
CDR3 protein: CASSPQGVYGYTF

clone size: -
V gene: TRBV7-9
D gene: TRBD2
J gene: TRBJ2-7
CDR3 DNA: TGTGCCAGCAGCACACTAGCGGGAGATTCCTACGAGCAGTACTTC
CDR3 protein: CASSTLAGDSYEQYF

clone size: -
V gene: TRBV5-1
D gene: -
J gene: TRBJ2-1
CDR3 DNA: TGCGCCAGCAGCTTGGTCGACAAGCGGAATGAGCAGTTCTTC
CDR3 protein: CASSLVDKRNEQFF

clone size: -
V gene: TRBV10-3
D gene: -
J gene: TRBJ2-6
CDR3 DNA: TGTGCCATCAGTGACGAGGCTTGGAAGTCTGGGGCCAACGTCCTGACTTTC
CDR3 protein: CAISDEAWKSGANVLTF

clone size: -
V gene: TRBV5-1
D gene: -
J gene: TRBJ2-7
CDR3 DNA: TGCGCCAGCAGCTTGGGCCCAGACTACGAGCAGTACTTC
CDR3 protein: CASSLGPDYEQYF

clone size: -
V gene: TRBV29-1
D gene: -
J gene: TRBJ2-2
CDR3 DNA: TGCAGCGTTGGTAGGGCGGACACCGGGGAGCTGTTTTTT
CDR3 protein: CSVGRADTGELFF

clone size: -
V gene: TRBV15
D gene: TRBD1
J gene: TRBJ2-1
CDR3 DNA: TGTGCCACCATACTCCGGACAGGGGGAAATGAGCAGTTCTTC
CDR3 protein: CATILRTGGNEQFF

clone size: -
V gene: TRBV5-5
D gene: -
J gene: TRBJ1-1
CDR3 DNA: TGTGCCAGCAGCTTCTGGACAGCCCCGAACATGAACACTGAAGCTTTCTTT
CDR3 protein: CASSFWTAPNMNTEAFF

clone size: once
V gene: TRBV4-1
D gene: -
J gene: TRBJ1-4
CDR3 DNA: TGCGCCAGCAGCCAAGAAGGCCGTAGAAATGAAAAACTGTTTTTT
CDR3 protein: CASSQEGRRNEKLFF

clone size: -
V gene: TRBV19
D gene: -
J gene: TRBJ2-7
CDR3 DNA: TGTGCCAGTAACACGGGAGGGGGCCGGGGCGAGCAGTACTTC
CDR3 protein: CASNTGGGRGEQYF

clone size: -
V gene: TRBV6-5
D gene: -
J gene: TRBJ2-7
CDR3 DNA: TGTGCCAGCAGCCCCACCGCGACACCTTACGAGCAGTACTTC
CDR3 protein: CASSPTATPYEQYF

clone size: -
V gene: TRBV9
D gene: TRBD2
J gene: TRBJ2-1
CDR3 DNA: TGTGCCAGCAGCGTATCGAGCGGGAGCTACAATGAGCAGTTCTTC
CDR3 protein: CASSVSSGSYNEQFF

clone size: -
V gene: TRBV2
D gene: -
J gene: TRBJ2-2
CDR3 DNA: TGTGCCAGCAGTAATTTAGGTAGTGGGTCCGGGGAGCTGTTTTTT
CDR3 protein: CASSNLGSGSGELFF

clone size: -
V gene: TRBV12-5
D gene: -
J gene: TRBJ2-5
CDR3 DNA: TGTGCTAGTGGTTTAAGCCAGGAAGGGACAGAGACCCAGTACTTC
CDR3 protein: CASGLSQEGTETQYF

clone size: -
V gene: TRBV5-1
D gene: TRBD1
J gene: TRBJ1-6
CDR3 DNA: TGCGCCAGCAGCTTGGCGGACAGGGTCAGGTCACCCCTCCACTTT
CDR3 protein: CASSLADRVRSPLHF

clone size: -
V gene: TRBV7-3
D gene: -
J gene: TRBJ1-1
CDR3 DNA: TGTGCCAGCAGCTTAAGGGCAGGGTTGAACACTGAAGCTTTCTTT
CDR3 protein: CASSLRAGLNTEAFF

clone size: -
V gene: TRBV19
D gene: -
J gene: TRBJ1-1
CDR3 DNA: TGTGCCAGTAGTACTCAGGGCCACACTGAAGCTTTCTTT
CDR3 protein: CASSTQGHTEAFF

clone size: -
V gene: TRBV11-2
D gene: TRBD2
J gene: TRBJ2-3
CDR3 DNA: TGTGCCAGCAGCCGAGGACCCGGGAGGAGTGATACGCAGTATTTT
CDR3 protein: CASSRGPGRSDTQYF

clone size: -
V gene: TRBV7-6
D gene: -
J gene: TRBJ2-3
CDR3 DNA: TGTGCCAGCAGCGGATTGGATACGCAGTATTTT
CDR3 protein: CASSGLDTQYF